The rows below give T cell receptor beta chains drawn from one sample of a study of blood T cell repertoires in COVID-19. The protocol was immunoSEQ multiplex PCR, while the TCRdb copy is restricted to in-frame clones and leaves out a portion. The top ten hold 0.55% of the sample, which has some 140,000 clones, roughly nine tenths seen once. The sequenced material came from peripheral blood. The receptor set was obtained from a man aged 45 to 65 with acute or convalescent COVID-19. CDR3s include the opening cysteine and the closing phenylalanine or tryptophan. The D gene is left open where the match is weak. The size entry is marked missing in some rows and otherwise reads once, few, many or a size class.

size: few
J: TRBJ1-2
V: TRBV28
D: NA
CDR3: CASSFSVYGYTF
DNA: TGTGCCAGCAGTTTTTCGGTCTATGGCTACACCTTC

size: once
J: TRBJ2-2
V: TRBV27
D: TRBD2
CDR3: CASSPLLATQANTGELFF
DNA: TGTGCCAGCAGCCCGTTACTAGCGACCCAGGCCAACACCGGGGAGCTGTTTTTT

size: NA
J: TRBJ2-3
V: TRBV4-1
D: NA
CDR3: CASSQLPGESTDTQYF
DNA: TGCGCCAGCAGCCAACTGCCCGGGGAGAGCACAGATACGCAGTATTTT

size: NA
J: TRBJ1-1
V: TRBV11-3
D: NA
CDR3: CASSLGGPNTEAFF
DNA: TGTGCCAGCAGCTTAGGCGGGCCGAACACTGAAGCTTTCTTT

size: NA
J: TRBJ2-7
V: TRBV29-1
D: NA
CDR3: CSVEAQATYEQYF
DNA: TGCAGCGTTGAAGCCCAGGCCACCTACGAGCAGTACTTC

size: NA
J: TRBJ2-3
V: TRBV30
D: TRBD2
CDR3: CAWSTSGLTDTQYF
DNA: TGTGCCTGGAGTACTAGCGGACTCACAGATACGCAGTATTTT

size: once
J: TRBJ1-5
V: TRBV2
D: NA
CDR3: CASSELSLVLSAQHF
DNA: TGTGCCAGCAGTGAACTGTCCCTCGTCCTCTCAGCCCAGCATTTT

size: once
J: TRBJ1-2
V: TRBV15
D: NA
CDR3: CATSAPSPGYGYTF
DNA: TGTGCCACCAGCGCCCCCTCGCCGGGTTATGGCTACACCTTC

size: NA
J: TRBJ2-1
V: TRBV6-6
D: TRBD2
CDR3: CASSPRLAPNEQFF
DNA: TGTGCCAGCAGTCCGAGACTAGCGCCCAATGAGCAGTTCTTC

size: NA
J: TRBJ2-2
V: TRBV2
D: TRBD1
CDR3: CASSKQGDTGELFF
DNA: TGTGCCAGCAGTAAACAGGGGGACACCGGGGAGCTGTTTTTT

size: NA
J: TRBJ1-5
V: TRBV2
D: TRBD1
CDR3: CASRGTGGRNQPQHF
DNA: TGTGCCAGCAGGGGAACAGGGGGCCGCAATCAGCCCCAGCATTTT

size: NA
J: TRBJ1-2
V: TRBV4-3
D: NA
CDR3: CASSPETNYGYTF
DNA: TGCGCCAGCAGCCCGGAGACTAACTATGGCTACACCTTC

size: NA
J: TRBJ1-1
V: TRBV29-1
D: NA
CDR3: CSARGRMDTEAFF
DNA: TGCAGCGCTCGGGGGAGGATGGACACTGAAGCTTTCTTT

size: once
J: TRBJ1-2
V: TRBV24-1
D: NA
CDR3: CATSYADYGYTF
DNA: TGTGCCACCAGTTACGCGGACTATGGCTACACCTTC

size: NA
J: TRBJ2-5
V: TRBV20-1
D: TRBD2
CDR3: CSVSGGAQYF
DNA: TGCAGTGTTTCTGGGGGGGCCCAGTACTTC

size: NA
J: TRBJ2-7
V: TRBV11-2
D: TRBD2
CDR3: CASSRAGEAYEQYF
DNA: TGTGCCAGCAGCCGAGCGGGGGAGGCTTACGAGCAGTACTTC

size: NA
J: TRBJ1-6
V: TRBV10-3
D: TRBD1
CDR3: CATQFGQGHNSPLHF
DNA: TGTGCCACCCAGTTCGGACAGGGGCATAATTCACCCCTCCACTTT

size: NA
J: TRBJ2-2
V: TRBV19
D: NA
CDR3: CASSTTYTGELFF
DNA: TGTGCCAGTAGTACGACTTACACCGGGGAGCTGTTTTTT

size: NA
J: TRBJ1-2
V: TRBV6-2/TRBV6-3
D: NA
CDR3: CASSSTDSYNYGYTF
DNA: TGTGCCAGCAGTTCCACAGACAGCTACAACTATGGCTACACCTTC

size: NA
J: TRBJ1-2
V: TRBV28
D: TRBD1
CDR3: CASRDMGQTLYGYTF
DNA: TGTGCCAGCAGGGACATGGGACAGACACTCTATGGCTACACCTTC

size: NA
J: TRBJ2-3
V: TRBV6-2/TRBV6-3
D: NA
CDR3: CASSPDTDTQYF
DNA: TGTGCCAGCAGTCCAGATACAGATACGCAGTATTTT

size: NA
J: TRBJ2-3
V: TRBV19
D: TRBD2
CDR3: CASSWTSKTDTQYF
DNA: TGTGCCAGTAGTTGGACTAGCAAAACAGATACGCAGTATTTT

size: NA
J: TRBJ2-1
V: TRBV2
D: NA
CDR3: CATTEGVYEQFF
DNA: TGTGCCACCACAGAGGGGGTATATGAGCAGTTCTTC

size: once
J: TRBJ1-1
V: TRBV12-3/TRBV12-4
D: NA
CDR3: CASSLGGGTEAFF
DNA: TGTGCCAGCAGTTTAGGTGGCGGCACTGAAGCTTTCTTT

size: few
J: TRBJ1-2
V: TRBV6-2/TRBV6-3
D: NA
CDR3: CASSYLRYGYTF
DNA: TGTGCCAGCAGTTACCTTCGGTATGGCTACACCTTC

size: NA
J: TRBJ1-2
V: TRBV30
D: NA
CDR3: CAWSLWGRGYGYTF
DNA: TGTGCCTGGAGCCTCTGGGGGCGAGGCTATGGCTACACCTTC

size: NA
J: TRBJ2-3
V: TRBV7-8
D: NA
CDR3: CASSFKRPRTDTQYF
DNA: TGTGCCAGCAGCTTCAAGAGGCCCCGGACAGATACGCAGTATTTT

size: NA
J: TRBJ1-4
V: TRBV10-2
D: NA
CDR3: CASSEAAGFNEKLFF
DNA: TGCGCCAGCAGCGAAGCGGCCGGGTTTAATGAAAAACTGTTTTTT

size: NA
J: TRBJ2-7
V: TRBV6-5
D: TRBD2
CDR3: CASSTAGGTYEQYF
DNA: TGTGCCAGCAGTACAGCGGGAGGAACCTACGAGCAGTACTTC

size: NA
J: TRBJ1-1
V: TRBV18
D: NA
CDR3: CASSPPMRNTEAFF
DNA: TGTGCCAGCTCACCACCGATGCGGAACACTGAAGCTTTCTTT

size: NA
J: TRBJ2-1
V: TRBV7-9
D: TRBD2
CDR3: CASSSSASGDNEQFF
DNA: TGTGCCAGCAGCTCGTCGGCGAGCGGGGACAATGAGCAGTTCTTC

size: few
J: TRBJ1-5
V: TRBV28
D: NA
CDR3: CASSFGAGVFANQPQHF
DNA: TGTGCCAGCAGTTTTGGCGCAGGGGTATTCGCAAATCAGCCCCAGCATTTT

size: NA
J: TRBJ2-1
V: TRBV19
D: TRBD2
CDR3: CASRLTSISYNEQFF
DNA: TGTGCCAGTAGGCTGACTAGCATCTCCTACAATGAGCAGTTCTTC

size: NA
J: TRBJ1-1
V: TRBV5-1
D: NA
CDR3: CASSLGPGEEAFF
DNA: TGCGCCAGCAGCCTGGGGCCGGGAGAAGAAGCTTTCTTT

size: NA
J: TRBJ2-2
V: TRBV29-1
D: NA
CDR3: CSVEDGPLRELFF
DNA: TGCAGCGTTGAAGATGGGCCACTCCGGGAGCTGTTTTTT

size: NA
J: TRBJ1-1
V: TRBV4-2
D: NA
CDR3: CASSPGVMNTEAFF
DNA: TGTGCCAGCAGCCCGGGAGTCATGAACACTGAAGCTTTCTTT

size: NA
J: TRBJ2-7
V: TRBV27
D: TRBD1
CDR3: CASSQGGAEQYF
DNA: TGTGCCAGCAGTCAAGGGGGCGCCGAGCAGTACTTC

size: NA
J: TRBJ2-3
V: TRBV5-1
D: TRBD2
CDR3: CASSATSGYSTDTQYF
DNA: TGCGCCAGCAGCGCGACTAGCGGGTATAGCACAGATACGCAGTATTTT

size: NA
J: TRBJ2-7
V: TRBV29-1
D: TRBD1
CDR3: CSVETDRAEQYF
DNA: TGCAGCGTTGAGACGGACAGGGCGGAGCAGTACTTC

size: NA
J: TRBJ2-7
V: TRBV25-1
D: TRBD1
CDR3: CASSAPGTGGFEQYF
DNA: TGTGCCAGCAGTGCCCCCGGGACAGGGGGCTTCGAGCAGTACTTC

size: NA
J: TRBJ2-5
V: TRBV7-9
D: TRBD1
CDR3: CASSYLGQGQETQYF
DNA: TGTGCCAGCAGTTACCTCGGACAGGGGCAAGAGACCCAGTACTTC

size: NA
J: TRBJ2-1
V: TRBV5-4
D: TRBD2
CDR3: CASTLGLASNNEQFF
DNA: TGTGCCAGCACCTTGGGACTAGCTTCCAACAATGAGCAGTTCTTC

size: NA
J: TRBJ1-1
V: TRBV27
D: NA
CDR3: CASSLVVGGHTEAFF
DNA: TGTGCCAGCAGTTTAGTGGTCGGGGGGCACACTGAAGCTTTCTTT

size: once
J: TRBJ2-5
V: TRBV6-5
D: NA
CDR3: CASSQVQETQYF
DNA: TGTGCCAGCAGTCAGGTTCAAGAGACCCAGTACTTC

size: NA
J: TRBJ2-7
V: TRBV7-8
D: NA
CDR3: CASSLVAASYEQYF
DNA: TGTGCCAGCAGCTTAGTAGCAGCCTCCTACGAGCAGTACTTC

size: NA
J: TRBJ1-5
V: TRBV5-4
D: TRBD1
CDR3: CASSLGGQGAGQPQHF
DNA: TGTGCCAGCAGCTTGGGAGGACAGGGGGCCGGTCAGCCCCAGCATTTT

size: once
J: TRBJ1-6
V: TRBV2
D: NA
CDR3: CAIAAGQYNSPLHF
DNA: TGTGCCATCGCCGCAGGGCAATATAATTCACCCCTCCACTTT

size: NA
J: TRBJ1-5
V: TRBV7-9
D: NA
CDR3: CASSLLNQPQHF
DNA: TGTGCCAGCAGCTTACTTAATCAGCCCCAGCATTTT

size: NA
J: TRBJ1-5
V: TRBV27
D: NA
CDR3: CASSRVFNQPQHF
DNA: TGTGCCAGCAGTCGGGTCTTCAATCAGCCCCAGCATTTT

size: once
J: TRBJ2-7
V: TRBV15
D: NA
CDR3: CATSRVVQTSYEQYF
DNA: TGTGCCACCAGCAGAGTAGTACAGACATCCTACGAGCAGTACTTC

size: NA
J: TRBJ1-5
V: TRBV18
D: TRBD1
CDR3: CASSLQTGAWRNQPQHF
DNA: TGTGCCAGCTCACTACAGACAGGGGCCTGGCGCAATCAGCCCCAGCATTTT

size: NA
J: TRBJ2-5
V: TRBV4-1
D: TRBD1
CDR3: CASSQDPGQGGETQYF
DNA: TGCGCCAGCAGCCAAGATCCGGGACAGGGTGGGGAGACCCAGTACTTC

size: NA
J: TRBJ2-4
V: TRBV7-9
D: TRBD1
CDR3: CASSSQGKNIQYF
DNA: TGTGCCAGCAGTTCACAGGGGAAAAACATTCAGTACTTC

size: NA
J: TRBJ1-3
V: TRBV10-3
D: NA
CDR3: CAIPDWGNTIYF
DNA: TGTGCCATCCCGGACTGGGGTAACACCATATATTTT

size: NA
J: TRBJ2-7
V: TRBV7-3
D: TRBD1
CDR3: CASSLAGGSYEQYF
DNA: TGTGCCAGCAGCTTAGCAGGGGGCTCCTACGAGCAGTACTTC

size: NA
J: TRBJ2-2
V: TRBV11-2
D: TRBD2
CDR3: CASSLRRGGGSHTGELFF
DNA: TGTGCCAGCAGCTTACGGCGGGGGGGCGGGTCTCACACCGGGGAGCTGTTTTTT

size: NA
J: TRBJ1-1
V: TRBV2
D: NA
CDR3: CASSRRGGSTEAFF
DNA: TGTGCCAGCAGTCGCCGGGGGGGGAGCACTGAAGCTTTCTTT

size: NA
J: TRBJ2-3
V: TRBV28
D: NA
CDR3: CASSAGGIGTDTQYF
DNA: TGTGCCAGCAGTGCAGGGGGGATAGGCACAGATACGCAGTATTTT

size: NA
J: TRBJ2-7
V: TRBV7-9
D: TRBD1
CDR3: CASSSGPPAGTGVYEQYF
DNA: TGTGCCAGCAGCTCCGGGCCCCCAGCAGGGACAGGGGTCTACGAGCAGTACTTC